Listed here are 5 T cell receptor beta chains from one sample, sequenced in a study of blood T cells in healthy people across ages. Primers used in a second PCR of roughly 7 to 11 cycles were a sample-barcoded 5' primer and a J-beta primer mix. Using its own MiXCR run on the 5' RACE reads, TCRdb lists one record per CDR3 protein. The sample has about 1.8 million distinct CDR3 sequences, around half seen once. The source material was blood. Receptors were obtained from a woman between 40 and 55 years old in good health.

The chain is built from TRBV9 and TRBJ2-1; no firm D call. CDR3 length equals 13 residues. V was shortened by 1 base and J by 5 bases, with 7 bases between the two germline ends. The germline CDR1 and CDR2 sequences are SGDLS and YYNGEE. DNA of the CDR3: TGTGCCAGCAGCGTACGTCATCACAATGAGCAGTTCTTC. Protein: CASSVRHHNEQFF.

V gene TRBV7-2 combines with J gene TRBJ2-7, with 7 bases identical to TRBD1. Germline lookup yields CDR1 SGHTA and CDR2 FQGNSA. The length of the CDR3 is 18 residues. The trim removed 4 bases at V and 7 bases at J, leaving 22 bases unmatched. DNA for the CDR3: TGTGCCAGCAGCTCGTGGGGGAAGGGGGCCCCGAGCTACAATGAGCAGTACTTC. Residues: CASSSWGKGAPSYNEQYF.

This clonotype was found once. J is TRBJ2-4 and V is TRBV24-1, with D possibly TRBD1 on 6 matching bases. Germline-derived CDR1 and CDR2 are KGHDR and SFDVKD. The CDR3 extends over 14 amino acids. Deletions cut 4 bases from V and 7 bases from J, with 13 bases between. CDR3 sequence: CATSDAQGSNIQYF. The CDR3 DNA reads TGTGCCACCAGTGACGCACAGGGAAGTAACATTCAGTACTTC.

The table lists this clonotype with a few counts. The rearrangement joins TRBV6-6 to TRBJ2-4; 9 bases align to TRBD1. Germline values: CDR1 MNHNY, CDR2 SVGAGI (reference sequence). The CDR3 length is 17 residues. Trimming at V came to 6 bases and at J to 7 bases, leaving 16 bases not matched to a gene. The CDR3 sequence is CASSSGTGSSLVNIQYF. The CDR3, as DNA: TGTGCCAGCAGCTCCGGGACAGGGAGCTCCCTGGTCAACATTCAGTACTTC.

The chain joins TRBV7-2 to TRBJ1-1; a weak D match, TRBD1 (6 bases). Between the trimmed V and J ends, which lost 1 base and 11 bases, there was a span of 17 bases. CDR1 is SGHTA, CDR2 FQGNSA, per germline. The CDR3 is 14 amino acids. As DNA, the CDR3 is TGTGCCAGCAGCTTAGGGGGGGCCGGGCAGGATGCTTTCTTT. Translating gives CASSLGGAGQDAFF.